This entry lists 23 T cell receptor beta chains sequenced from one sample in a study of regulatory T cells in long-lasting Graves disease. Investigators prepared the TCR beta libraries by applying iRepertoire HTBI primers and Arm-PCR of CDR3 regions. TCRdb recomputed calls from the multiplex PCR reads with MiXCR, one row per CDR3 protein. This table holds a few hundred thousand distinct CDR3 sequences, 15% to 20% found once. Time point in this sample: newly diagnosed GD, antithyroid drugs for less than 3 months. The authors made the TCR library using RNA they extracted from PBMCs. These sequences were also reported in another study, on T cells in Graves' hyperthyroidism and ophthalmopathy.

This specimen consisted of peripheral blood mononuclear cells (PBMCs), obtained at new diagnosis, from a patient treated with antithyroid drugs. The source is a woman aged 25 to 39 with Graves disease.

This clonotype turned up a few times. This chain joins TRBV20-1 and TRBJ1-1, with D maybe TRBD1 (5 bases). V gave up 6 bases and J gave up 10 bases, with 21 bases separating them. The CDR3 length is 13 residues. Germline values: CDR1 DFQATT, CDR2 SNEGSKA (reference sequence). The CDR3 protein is CSASPGISYGAFF. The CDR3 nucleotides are TGCAGTGCGTCCCCAGGGATATCATATGGAGCTTTCTTT.

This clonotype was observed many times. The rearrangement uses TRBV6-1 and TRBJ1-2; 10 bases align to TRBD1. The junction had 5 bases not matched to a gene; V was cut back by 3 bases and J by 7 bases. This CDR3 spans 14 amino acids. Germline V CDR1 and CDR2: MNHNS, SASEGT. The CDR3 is CASSEATGGGGYTF. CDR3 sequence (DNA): TGTGCCAGCAGTGAGGCGACAGGGGGCGGTGGCTACACCTTC.

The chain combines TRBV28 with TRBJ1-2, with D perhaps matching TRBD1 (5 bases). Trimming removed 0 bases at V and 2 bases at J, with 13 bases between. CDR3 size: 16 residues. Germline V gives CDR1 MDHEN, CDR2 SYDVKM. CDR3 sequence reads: CASSLWDQGTNYGYTF. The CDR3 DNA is TGTGCCAGCAGTTTATGGGACCAGGGAACCAACTATGGCTACACCTTC.

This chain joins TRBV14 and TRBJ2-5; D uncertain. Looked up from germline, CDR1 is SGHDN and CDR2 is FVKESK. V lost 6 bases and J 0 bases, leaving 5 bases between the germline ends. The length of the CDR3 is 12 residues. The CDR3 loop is CASRRNQETQYF. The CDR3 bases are TGTGCCAGCAGGAGAAACCAAGAGACCCAGTACTTC. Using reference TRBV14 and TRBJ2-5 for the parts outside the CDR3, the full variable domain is EAGVTQFPSHSVIEKGQTVTLRCDPISGHDNLYWYRRVMGKEIKFLLHFVKESKQDESGMPNNRFLAERTGGTYSTLKVQPAELEDSGVYFCASRRNQETQYFGPGTRLLVL.

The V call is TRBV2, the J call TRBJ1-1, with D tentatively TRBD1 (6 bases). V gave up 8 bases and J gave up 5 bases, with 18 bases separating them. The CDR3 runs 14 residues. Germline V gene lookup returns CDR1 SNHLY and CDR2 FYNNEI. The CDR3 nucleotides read TGTGCCAGCGTGACAGGCTCGTGGGGTACTGAAGCTTTCTTT. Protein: CASVTGSWGTEAFF.

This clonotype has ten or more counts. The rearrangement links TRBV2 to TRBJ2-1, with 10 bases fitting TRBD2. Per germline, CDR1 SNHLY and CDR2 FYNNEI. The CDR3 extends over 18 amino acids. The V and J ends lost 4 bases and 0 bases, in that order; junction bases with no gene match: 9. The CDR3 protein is CASSVASGGGGSYNEQFF. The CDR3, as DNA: TGTGCCAGCAGTGTAGCTAGCGGGGGAGGGGGCTCCTACAATGAGCAGTTCTTC.

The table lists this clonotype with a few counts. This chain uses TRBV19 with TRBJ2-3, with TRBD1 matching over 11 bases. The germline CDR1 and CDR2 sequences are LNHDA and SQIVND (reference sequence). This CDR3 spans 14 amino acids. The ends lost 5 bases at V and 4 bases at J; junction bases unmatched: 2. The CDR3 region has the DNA TGTGCCAGTAGTCGGACAGGGGGCCCAGATACGCAGTATTTT. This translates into CASSRTGGPDTQYF.

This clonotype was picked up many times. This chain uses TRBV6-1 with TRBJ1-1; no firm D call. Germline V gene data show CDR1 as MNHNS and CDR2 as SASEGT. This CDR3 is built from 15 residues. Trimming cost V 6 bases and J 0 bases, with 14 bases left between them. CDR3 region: CASRSGVDMNTEAFF. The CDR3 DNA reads TGTGCCAGCAGATCGGGAGTCGACATGAACACTGAAGCTTTCTTT.

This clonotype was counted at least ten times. The CDR3 nucleotides are TGTGCCAGCAGCTTAATGACAGGCTATGGCTACACCTTC. It codes for CASSLMTGYGYTF. The chain uses TRBV7-9 and TRBJ1-2, with D tentatively TRBD1 (6 bases). CDR3 length equals 13 residues. Trimming removed 2 bases from V and 4 bases from J, with 8 bases in between. Germline V CDR1 and CDR2: SEHNR, FQNEAQ (reference sequence).

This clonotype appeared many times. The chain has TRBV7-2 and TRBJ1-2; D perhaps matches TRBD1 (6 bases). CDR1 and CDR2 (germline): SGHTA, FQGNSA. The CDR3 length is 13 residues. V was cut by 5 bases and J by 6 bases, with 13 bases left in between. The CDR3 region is CASSPIQGNGYTF. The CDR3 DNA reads TGTGCCAGCAGCCCAATACAGGGTAATGGCTACACCTTC.

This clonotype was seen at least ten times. CDR3 amino acids: CASSQLAGGSSTDTQYF. CDR3 coding DNA: TGTGCCAGCAGCCAACTAGCGGGGGGATCTAGCACAGATACGCAGTATTTT. The V call is TRBV3-1, the J call TRBJ2-3; 11 bases match TRBD2. The CDR3 runs 17 residues. Germline-derived CDR1 and CDR2 are LGHDT and YNNKEL (reference sequence). V lost 2 bases and J lost 0; bases outside the gene matches: 4.

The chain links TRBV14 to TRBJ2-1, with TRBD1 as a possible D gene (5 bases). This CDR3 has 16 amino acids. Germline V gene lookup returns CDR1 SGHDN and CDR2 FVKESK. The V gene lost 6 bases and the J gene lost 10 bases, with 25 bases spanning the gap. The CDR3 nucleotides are TGTGCCAGCAGTCCCCAGGGCAGGGTTTTGATTACGGAGCAGTTCTTC. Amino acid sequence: CASSPQGRVLITEQFF. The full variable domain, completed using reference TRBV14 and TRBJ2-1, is EAGVTQFPSHSVIEKGQTVTLRCDPISGHDNLYWYRRVMGKEIKFLLHFVKESKQDESGMPNNRFLAERTGGTYSTLKVQPAELEDSGVYFCASSPQGRVLITEQFFGPGTRLTVL.

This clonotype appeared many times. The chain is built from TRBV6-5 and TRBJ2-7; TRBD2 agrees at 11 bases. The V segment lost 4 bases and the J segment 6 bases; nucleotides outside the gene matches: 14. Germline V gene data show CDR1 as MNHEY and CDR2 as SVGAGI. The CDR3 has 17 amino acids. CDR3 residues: CASSSARGSGGGLEQYF. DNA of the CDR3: TGTGCCAGCAGTTCCGCCCGGGGTAGCGGGGGGGGACTCGAGCAGTACTTC.

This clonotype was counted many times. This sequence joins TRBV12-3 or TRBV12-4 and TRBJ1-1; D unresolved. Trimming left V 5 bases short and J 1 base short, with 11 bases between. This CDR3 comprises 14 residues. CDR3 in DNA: TGTGCCAGCAGTCCGAGACGAGGGAACACTGAAGCTTTCTTT. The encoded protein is CASSPRRGNTEAFF.

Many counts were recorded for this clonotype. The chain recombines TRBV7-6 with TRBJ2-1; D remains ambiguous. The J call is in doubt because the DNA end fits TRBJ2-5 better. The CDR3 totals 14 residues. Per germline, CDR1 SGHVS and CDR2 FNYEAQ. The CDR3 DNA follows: TGTGCCAGCAGCTTAGGGAGTTTAGGAGAGACCCAGTACTTC. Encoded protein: CASSLGSLGETQYF.

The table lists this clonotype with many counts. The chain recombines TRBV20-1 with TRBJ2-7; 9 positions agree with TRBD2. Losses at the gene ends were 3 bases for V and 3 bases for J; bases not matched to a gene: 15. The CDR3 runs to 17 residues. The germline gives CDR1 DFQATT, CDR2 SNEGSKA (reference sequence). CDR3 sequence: CSARVSGGHRVFYEQYF. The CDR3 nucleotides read TGCAGTGCTAGGGTTAGCGGGGGCCACCGGGTCTTCTACGAGCAGTACTTC.

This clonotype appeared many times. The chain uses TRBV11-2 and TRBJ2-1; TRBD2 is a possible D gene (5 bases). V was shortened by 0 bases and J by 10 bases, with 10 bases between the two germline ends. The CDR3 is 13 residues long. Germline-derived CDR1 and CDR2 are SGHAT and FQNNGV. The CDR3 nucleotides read TGTGCCAGCAGCTTAGATCGGGGAGTGGAGCAGTTCTTC. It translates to CASSLDRGVEQFF.

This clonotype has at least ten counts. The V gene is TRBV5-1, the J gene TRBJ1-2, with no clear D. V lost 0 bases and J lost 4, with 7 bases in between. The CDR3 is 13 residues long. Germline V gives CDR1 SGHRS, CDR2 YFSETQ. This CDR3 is CASSLDAGYGYTF. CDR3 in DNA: TGCGCCAGCAGCTTGGACGCGGGCTATGGCTACACCTTC. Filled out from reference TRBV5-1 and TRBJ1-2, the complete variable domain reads KAGVTQTPRYLIKTRGQQVTLSCSPISGHRSVSWYQQTPGQGLQFLFEYFSETQRNKGNFPGRFSGRQFSNSRSEMNVSTLELGDSALYLCASSLDAGYGYTFGSGTRLTVV.

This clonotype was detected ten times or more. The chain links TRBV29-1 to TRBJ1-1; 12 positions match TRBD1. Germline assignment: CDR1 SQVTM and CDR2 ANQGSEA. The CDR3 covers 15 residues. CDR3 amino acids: CSIRDRGLSNTEAFF. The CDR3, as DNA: TGCAGTATCCGGGACAGGGGGCTGTCGAACACTGAAGCTTTCTTT.

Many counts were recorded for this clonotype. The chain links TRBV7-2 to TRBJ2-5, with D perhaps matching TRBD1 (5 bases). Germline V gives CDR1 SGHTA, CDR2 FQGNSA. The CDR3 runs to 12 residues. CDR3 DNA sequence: TGTGCTGGGGCTGTAATGGGAGAGACCCAGTACTTC. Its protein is CAGAVMGETQYF.

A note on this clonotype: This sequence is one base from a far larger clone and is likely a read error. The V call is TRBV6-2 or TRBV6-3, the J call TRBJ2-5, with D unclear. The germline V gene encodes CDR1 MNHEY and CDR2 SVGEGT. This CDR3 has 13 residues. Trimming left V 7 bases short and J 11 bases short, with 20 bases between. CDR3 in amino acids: CASIHGYNVEQYF. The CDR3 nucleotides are TGTGCCAGCATCCACGGGTACAATGTAGAGCAGTACTTC.

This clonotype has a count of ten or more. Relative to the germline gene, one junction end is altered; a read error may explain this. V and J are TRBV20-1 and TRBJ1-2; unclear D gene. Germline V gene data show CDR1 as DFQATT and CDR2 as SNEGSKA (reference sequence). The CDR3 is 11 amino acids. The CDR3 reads CSARALRGYTF. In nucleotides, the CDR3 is TGCAGTGCGAGAGCCCTTCGTGGCTACACCTTC.

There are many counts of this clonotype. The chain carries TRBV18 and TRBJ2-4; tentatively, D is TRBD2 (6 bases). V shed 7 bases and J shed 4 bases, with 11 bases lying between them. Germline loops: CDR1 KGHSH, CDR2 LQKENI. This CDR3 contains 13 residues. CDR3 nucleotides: TGTGCCAGCTTCATGGGGACTAAAAACATTCAGTACTTC. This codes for CASFMGTKNIQYF.